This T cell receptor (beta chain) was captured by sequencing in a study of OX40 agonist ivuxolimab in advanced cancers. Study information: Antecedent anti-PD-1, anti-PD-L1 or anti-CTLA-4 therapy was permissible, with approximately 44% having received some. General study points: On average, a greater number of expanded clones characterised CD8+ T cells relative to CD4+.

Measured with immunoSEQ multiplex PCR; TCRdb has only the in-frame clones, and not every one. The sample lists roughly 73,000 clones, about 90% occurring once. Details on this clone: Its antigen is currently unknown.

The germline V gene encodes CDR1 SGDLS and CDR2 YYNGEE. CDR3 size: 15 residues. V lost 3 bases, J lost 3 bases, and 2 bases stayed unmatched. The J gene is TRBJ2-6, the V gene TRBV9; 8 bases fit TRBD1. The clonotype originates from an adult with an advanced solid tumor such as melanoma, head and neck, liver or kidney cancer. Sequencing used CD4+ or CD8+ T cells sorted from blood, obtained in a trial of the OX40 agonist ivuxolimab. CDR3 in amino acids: CASSAGTGGANVLTF. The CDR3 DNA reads TGTGCCAGCAGCGCCGGGACAGGTGGGGCCAACGTCCTGACTTTC.